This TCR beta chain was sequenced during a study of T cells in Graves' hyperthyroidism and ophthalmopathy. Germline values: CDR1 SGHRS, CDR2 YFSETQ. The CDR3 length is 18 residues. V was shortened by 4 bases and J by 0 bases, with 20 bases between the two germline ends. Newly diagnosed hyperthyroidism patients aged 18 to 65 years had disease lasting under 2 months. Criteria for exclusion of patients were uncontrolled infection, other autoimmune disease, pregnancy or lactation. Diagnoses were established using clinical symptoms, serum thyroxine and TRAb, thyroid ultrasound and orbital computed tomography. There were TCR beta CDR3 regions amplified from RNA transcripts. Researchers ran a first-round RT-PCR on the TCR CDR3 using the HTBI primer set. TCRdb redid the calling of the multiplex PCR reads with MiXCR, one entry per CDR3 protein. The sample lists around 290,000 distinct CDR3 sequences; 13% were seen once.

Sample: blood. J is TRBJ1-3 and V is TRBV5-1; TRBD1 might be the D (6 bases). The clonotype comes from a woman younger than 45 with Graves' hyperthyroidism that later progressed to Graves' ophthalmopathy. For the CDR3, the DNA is TGCGCCAGCAGCCAAGACCGCCTGGGGGCCTTCTCTGGAAACACCATATATTTT. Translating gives CASSQDRLGAFSGNTIYF.